The source of this T cell receptor beta chain is a study of glioma-infiltrating T cells after dendritic cell vaccination (dated by TCRdb to about 2016). For context, the study as a whole: A cohort of about 15 glioblastoma patients from Phase I and II dendritic cell vaccination trials was included, of whom 9 were newly diagnosed and 6 had recurrent disease. Between the early 2000s and the early 2010s, patients were given autologous tumor lysate-pulsed dendritic cell vaccination. The vaccine consisted of monocyte-derived dendritic cells cultured seven to eight days with IL-4 and GM-CSF, then pulsed overnight with autologous tumor lysate. Each patient got three intradermal injections of the dendritic cell vaccine, spaced at biweekly intervals, in the arm below the axilla. Tumor-infiltrating lymphocyte content was quantified and tumor and blood repertoires were compared in dendritic cell-vaccinated glioblastoma patients by deep sequencing of TCR beta CDR3 regions. Survival after dendritic cell vaccination was correlated with TCR sequencing metrics, such as TIL content and the overlap between tumor and blood repertoires. Findings and caveats that apply to the study as a whole: The cohort was small and heterogeneous, only a few patients had full blood and tumor sets, and even fewer had initial-recurrent tumor pairs. The three-group TCR overlap response model was characterized as speculative, and prospective validation of the model was stated to be required. No direct relationship between TCR clonality and survival was found, suggesting a diverse polyclonal response may matter. After dendritic cell vaccination, a higher estimated pretreatment TIL content predicted longer time to progression and overall survival.

With respect to this clone: Its antigen has not been determined. Per-base quality was not reported, and no clone a single base away is much larger than it.

Using the immunoSEQ assay, TCRB CDR3 regions were amplified from 1.5 to 2 micrograms of genomic DNA, or from all available DNA when less than that was on hand. The multiplex PCR relied on 60 forward primers for TCR V beta segments and 13 reverse primers for J beta segments. To estimate the number of reads per starting template, synthetic control templates were added to each sample at limiting dilution. Reads of 87 bp were generated by sequencing on the Illumina HiSeq System. In the paper's pipeline: PCR and sequencing errors were removed by merging closely related sequences with a nearest neighbor algorithm. TCR overlap was defined as the percentage of unique tumor TCR beta sequences that were also present in the same patient's peripheral blood. In TCRdb, the immuneACCESS table is reduced to in-frame sequences with V and J assigned. These tables do not hold every clone; where another copy was compared, an unresolved V gene accounts for under half, and the others remain unexplained. The V and J calls and clone size are taken from that table; D and trimming were inferred from the DNA. For this sample there are about 82,000 clones; over 85% appear just once. Approximately 3.4% of the sample lies in the top ten.

Patients were selected on the basis of adequate residual fresh-frozen tumor tissue and more than two years of available survival data. Although molecular status otherwise differed among the glioblastoma patients, no patient had an isocitrate dehydrogenase mutation. PBMC were collected before vaccination, two weeks after the third vaccination, and at tumor progression if tumor progression occurred. The Qiagen DNeasy Blood extraction Kit was used to extract genomic DNA. V was cut back by 6 bases and J by 9 bases, leaving a gap of 15 bases between them. Counted from cysteine to phenylalanine, this CDR3 has 13 amino acids. CDR3 DNA only is kept here, 39 bases in frame from base 1. Taken from the germline V gene, the CDR1 and CDR2 loops are MNHEY and SVGAGI.

Here the sequenced sample was blood, taken before dendritic cell vaccination. The clonotype comes from a human donor with glioblastoma. The rearranged segments are TRBV6-5 and TRBJ1-5, with TRBD1 as a weak D call on 6 bases. The sequenced DNA is TGTGCCAGCAGCCCCGGGGGGACACGGCCCCAGCATTTT. Translated, it reads CASSPGGTRPQHF.